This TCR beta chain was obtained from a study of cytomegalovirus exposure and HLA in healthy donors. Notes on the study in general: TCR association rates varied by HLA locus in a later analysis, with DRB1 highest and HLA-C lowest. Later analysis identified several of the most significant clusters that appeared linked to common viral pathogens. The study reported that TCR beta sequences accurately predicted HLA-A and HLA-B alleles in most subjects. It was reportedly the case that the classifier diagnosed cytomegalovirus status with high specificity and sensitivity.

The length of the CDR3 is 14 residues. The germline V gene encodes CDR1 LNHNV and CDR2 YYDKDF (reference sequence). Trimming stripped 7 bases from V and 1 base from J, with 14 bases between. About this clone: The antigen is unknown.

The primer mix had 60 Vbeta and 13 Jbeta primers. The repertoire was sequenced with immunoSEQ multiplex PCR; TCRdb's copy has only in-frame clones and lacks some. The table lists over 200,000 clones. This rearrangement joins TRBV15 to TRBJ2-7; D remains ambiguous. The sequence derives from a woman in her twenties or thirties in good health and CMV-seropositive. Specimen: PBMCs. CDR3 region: CATKMAQDSYEQYF. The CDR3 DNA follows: TGTGCCACCAAGATGGCTCAGGATTCCTACGAGCAGTACTTC.